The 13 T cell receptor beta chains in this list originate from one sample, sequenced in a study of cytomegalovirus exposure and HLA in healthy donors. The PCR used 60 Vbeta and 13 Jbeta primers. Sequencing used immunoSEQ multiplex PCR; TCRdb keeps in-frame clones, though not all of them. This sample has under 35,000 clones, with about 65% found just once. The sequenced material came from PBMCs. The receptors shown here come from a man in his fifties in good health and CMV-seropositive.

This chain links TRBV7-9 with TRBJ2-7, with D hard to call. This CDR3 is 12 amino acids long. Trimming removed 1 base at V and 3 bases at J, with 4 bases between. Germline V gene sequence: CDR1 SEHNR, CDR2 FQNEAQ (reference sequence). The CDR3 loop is CASSLGVYEQYF. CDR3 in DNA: TGTGCCAGCAGCTTAGGAGTCTACGAGCAGTACTTC.

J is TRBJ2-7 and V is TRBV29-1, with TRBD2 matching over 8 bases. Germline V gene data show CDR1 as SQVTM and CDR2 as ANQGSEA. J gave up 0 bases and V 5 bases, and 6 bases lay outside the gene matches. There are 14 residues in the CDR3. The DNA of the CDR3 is TGCAGCGTTCAACTAGCGGCAAGCTCCTACGAGCAGTACTTC. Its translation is CSVQLAASSYEQYF.

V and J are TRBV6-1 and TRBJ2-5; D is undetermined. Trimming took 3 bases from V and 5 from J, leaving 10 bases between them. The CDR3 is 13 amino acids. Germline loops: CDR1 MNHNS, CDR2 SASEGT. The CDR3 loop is CASSDGFRETQYF. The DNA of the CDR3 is TGTGCCAGCAGTGACGGGTTTCGGGAGACCCAGTACTTC.

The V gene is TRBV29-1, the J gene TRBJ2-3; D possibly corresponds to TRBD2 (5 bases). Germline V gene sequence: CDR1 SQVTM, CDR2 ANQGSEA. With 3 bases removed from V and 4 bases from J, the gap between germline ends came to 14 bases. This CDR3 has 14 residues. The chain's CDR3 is CSVEWFGKPDTQYF. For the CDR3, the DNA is TGCAGCGTTGAGTGGTTCGGGAAACCAGATACGCAGTATTTT.

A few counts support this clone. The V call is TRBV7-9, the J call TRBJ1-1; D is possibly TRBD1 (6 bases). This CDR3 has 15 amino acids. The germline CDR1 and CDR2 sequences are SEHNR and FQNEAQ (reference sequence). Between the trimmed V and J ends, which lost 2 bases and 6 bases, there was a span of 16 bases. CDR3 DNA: TGTGCCAGCAGCTTAACTGGGGGCGCCGGGGCTGAAGCTTTCTTT. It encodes CASSLTGGAGAEAFF.

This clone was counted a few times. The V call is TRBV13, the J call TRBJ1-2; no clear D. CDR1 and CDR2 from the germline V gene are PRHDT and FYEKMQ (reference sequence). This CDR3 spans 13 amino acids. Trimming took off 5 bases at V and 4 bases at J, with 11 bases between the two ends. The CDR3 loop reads CASSPRWSYGYTF. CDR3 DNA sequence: TGTGCCAGCAGCCCCCGGTGGAGCTATGGCTACACCTTC.

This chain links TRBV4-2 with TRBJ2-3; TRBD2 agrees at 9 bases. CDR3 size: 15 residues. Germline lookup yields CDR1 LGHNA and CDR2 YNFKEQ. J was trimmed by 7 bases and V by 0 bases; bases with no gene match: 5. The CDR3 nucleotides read TGTGCCAGCAGCCAAGATCGCGGGAGGGTTAATACGCAGTATTTT. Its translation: CASSQDRGRVNTQYF.

This chain's CDR3 is CASSIRLALEAFF. Written as DNA, the CDR3 is TGTGCCAGCAGTATCCGACTCGCCCTCGAAGCTTTCTTT. V is TRBV6-1 and J is TRBJ1-1; D is ambiguous. The CDR3 contains 13 residues. Germline V CDR1 and CDR2: MNHNS, SASEGT. V dropped 5 bases and J dropped 8 bases, with 15 bases sitting between them.

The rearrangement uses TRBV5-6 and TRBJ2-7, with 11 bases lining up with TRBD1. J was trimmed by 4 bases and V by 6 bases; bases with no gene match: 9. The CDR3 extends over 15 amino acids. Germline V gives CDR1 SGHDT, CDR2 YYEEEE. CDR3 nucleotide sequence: TGTGCCAGCACTGGACAGGGGGCCCCCGGTTACGAGCAGTACTTC. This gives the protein CASTGQGAPGYEQYF.

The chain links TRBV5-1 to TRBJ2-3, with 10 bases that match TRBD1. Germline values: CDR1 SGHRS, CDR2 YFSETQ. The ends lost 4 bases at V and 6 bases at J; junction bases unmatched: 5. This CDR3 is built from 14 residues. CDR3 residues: CASSERTGGDTQYF. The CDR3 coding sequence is TGCGCCAGCAGCGAGAGGACAGGGGGTGATACGCAGTATTTT.

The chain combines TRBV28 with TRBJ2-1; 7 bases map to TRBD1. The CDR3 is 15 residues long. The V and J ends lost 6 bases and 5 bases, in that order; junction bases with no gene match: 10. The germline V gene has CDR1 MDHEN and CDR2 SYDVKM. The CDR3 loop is CASRGNRDSHNEQFF. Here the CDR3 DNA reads TGTGCCAGCAGGGGAAACCGGGACAGTCACAATGAGCAGTTCTTC.

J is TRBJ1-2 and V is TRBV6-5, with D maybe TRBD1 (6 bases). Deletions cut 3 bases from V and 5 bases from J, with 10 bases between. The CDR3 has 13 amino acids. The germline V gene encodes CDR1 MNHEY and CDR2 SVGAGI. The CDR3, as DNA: TGTGCCAGCAGTTATTCTGGACAGTATGGCTACACCTTC. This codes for CASSYSGQYGYTF.

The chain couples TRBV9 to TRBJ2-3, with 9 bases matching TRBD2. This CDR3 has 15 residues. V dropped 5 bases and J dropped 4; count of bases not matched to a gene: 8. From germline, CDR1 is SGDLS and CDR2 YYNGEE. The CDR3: CASSTTGLASDTQYF. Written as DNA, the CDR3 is TGTGCCAGCAGTACAACGGGACTAGCCTCAGATACGCAGTATTTT.